This section outlines one T cell receptor (beta chain) sequence together with its context. The CDR3 spans 14 residues. The germline V gene has CDR1 SGHAT and CDR2 FQNNGV. V trimming: 4 bases; J trimming: 7 bases; junction bases outside the gene matches: 7. This record belongs to a study of identical twins. TCRdb passed the 5' RACE reads through MiXCR, listing each CDR3 protein once. The sample contains some 590,000 distinct CDR3 sequences, 9.6% of which appear only once. The sample also formed part of further work on yellow fever vaccine responses in identical twins. That source notes: Vaccine T cell responses of twins reportedly seemed partly convergent and partly personalized.

This rearrangement joins TRBV11-2 to TRBJ2-7; 10 bases agree with TRBD1. Source material: PBMCs. The TCR originated in a woman younger than 35 in good health. The CDR3 region has the DNA TGTGCCAGCAGCTCCGGGACAGGGGTTATAGAGCAGTACTTC. Translated: CASSSGTGVIEQYF.